These T cell receptor beta chains were read from a single sample in a study of shared clonotypes between healthy human individuals. Profiling relied on immunoSEQ multiplex PCR, and the TCRdb table lists in-frame clones only, not all of them. Of about 600,000 clones in the sample, about 98% were seen once. Material for sequencing was naive CD8+ T cells sorted from blood. The source is a man aged 25 to 40 in good health. The CDR3 runs from the conserved cysteine through the conserved F or W. A D gene is named only where the DNA matches it firmly. Clone sizes are given selectively: once, few, many, or a class where the clone is expanded.

TRBV13,TRBJ2-2,TRBD2,NA,CASSLGLAGVSGELFF,TGTGCCAGCAGCCTGGGACTAGCGGGAGTGAGCGGGGAGCTGTTTTTT
TRBV7-8,TRBJ2-5,TRBD2,NA,CASSLASLAGVETQYF,TGTGCCAGCAGCTTAGCTTCGCTAGCGGGAGTTGAGACCCAGTACTTC
TRBV7-9,TRBJ2-7,TRBD1,NA,CASSYGQGAIYEQYF,TGTGCCAGCAGCTACGGACAGGGGGCAATCTACGAGCAGTACTTC
TRBV5-1,TRBJ2-5,TRBD2,NA,CASSLSGQAGGQETQYF,TGCGCCAGCAGCTTGTCTGGGCAGGCGGGAGGCCAAGAGACCCAGTACTTC
TRBV19,TRBJ1-5,NA,NA,CASHGQSNQPQHF,TGTGCCAGCCACGGACAGTCAAATCAGCCCCAGCATTTT
TRBV5-1,TRBJ2-1,NA,NA,CASSLELVRDEQFF,TGCGCCAGCAGCTTAGAACTAGTTCGCGATGAGCAGTTCTTC
TRBV7-9,TRBJ2-2,NA,once,CASSPWISVAGELFF,TGTGCCAGCAGCCCCTGGATTTCCGTCGCCGGGGAGCTGTTTTTT
TRBV2,TRBJ1-1,TRBD1,NA,CASSEGQGGLNTEAFF,TGTGCCAGCAGTGAAGGACAGGGTGGTTTAAACACTGAAGCTTTCTTT
TRBV6-5,TRBJ2-7,TRBD2,NA,CASSYGNSGIVGEQYF,TGTGCCAGCAGTTACGGGAATAGCGGGATTGTGGGCGAGCAGTACTTC
TRBV6-4,TRBJ2-3,NA,NA,CASSDSALGGTDTQYF,TGTGCCAGCAGTGACTCGGCCCTGGGCGGCACAGATACGCAGTATTTT